Sequencing of this T cell receptor (beta chain) was carried out in a study of blood T cell repertoires in COVID-19. Study-wide background: Sources were T cells, B-cell-depleted T cells, or PBMCs; the material itself was cDNA or gDNA.

Repertoires were generated with immunoSEQ multiplex PCR, while TCRdb's copy carries only in-frame clones and drops some. This repertoire shows some 340,000 clones, 87% found once; its top ten account for over 4%. Donors in Cohort 3 counted as recovered after two negative PCRs, clearance, or symptom resolution. Per germline, CDR1 SNHLY and CDR2 FYNNEI. V lost 6 bases, J lost 0 bases, and 9 bases lay in between. CDR3 length: 14 amino acids. This chain uses TRBV2 with TRBJ1-5, with D unresolved. This TCR was recovered from a woman between 25 and 40 years old who had recovered from COVID-19. Sequencing used PBMCs or T cells enriched from blood (not recorded which). The CDR3 is CASRTFYSNQPQHF. The CDR3 DNA reads as TGTGCCAGCAGGACATTTTATAGCAATCAGCCCCAGCATTTT.